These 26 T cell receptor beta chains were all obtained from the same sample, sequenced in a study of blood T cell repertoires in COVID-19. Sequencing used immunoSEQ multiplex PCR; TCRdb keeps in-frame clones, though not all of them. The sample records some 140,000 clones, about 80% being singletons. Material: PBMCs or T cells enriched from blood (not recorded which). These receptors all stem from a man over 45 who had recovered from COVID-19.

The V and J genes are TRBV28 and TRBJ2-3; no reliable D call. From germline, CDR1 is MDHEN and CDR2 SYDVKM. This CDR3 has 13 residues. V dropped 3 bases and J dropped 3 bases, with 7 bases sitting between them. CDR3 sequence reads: CASSFYSTDTQYF. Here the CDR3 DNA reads TGTGCCAGCAGTTTTTACAGTACAGATACGCAGTATTTT.

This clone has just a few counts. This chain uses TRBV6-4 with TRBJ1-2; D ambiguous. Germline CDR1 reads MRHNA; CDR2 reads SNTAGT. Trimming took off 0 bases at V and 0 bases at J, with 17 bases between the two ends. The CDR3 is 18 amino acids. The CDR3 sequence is CASSDSPVPRPSNYGYTF. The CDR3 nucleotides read TGTGCCAGCAGTGACTCACCGGTTCCGAGGCCCTCTAACTATGGCTACACCTTC.

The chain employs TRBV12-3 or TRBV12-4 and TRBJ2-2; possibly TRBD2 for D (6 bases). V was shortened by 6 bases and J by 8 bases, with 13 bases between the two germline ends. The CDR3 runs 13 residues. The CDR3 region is CASSPWGEGELFF. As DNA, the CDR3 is TGTGCCAGCAGCCCCTGGGGGGAAGGGGAGCTGTTTTTT.

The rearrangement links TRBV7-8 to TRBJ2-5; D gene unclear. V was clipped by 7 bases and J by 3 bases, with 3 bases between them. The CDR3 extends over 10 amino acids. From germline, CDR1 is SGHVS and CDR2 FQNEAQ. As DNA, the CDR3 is TGTGCCAGCAACAAAGAGACCCAGTACTTC. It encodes CASNKETQYF.

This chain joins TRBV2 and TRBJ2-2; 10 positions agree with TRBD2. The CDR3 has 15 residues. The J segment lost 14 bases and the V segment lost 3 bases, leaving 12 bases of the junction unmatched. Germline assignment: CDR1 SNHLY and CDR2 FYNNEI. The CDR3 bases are TGTGCCAGCAGTGAGGGGGCTAGCGGGGGCGACCCTCTGTTTTTT. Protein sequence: CASSEGASGGDPLFF.

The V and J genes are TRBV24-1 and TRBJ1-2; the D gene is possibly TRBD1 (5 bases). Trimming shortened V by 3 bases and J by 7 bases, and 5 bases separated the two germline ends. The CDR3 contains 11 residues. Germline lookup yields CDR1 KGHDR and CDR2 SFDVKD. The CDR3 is CATSDGAGYTF. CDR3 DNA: TGTGCCACCAGTGATGGGGCTGGCTACACCTTC.

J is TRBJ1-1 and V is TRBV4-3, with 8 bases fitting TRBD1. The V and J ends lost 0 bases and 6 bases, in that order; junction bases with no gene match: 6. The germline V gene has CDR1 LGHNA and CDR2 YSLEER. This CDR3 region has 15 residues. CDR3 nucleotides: TGCGCCAGCAGCCAAGACAGACAGGGGATAGCTGAAGCTTTCTTT. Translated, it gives CASSQDRQGIAEAFF.

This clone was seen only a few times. In nucleotides, the CDR3 is TGTGCCAGCGGGGGGGAGCGCGAGCAGTACTTC. This translates into CASGGEREQYF. This sequence joins TRBV9 and TRBJ2-7, with 7 bases lining up with TRBD2. Germline-derived CDR1 and CDR2 are SGDLS and YYNGEE. This CDR3 spans 11 amino acids. J lost 6 bases, V lost 7 bases, and 4 bases had no gene match.

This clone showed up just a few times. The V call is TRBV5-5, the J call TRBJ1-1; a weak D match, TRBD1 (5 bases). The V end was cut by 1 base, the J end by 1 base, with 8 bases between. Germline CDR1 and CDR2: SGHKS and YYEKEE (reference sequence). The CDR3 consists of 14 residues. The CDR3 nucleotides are TGTGCCAGCAGCTTGCGACAGACGAACACTGAAGCTTTCTTT. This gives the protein CASSLRQTNTEAFF.

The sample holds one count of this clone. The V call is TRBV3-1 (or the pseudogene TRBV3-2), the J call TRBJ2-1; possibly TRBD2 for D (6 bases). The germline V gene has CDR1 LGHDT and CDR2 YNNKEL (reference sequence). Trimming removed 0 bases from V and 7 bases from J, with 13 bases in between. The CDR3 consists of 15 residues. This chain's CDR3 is CASSQDRGLGNEQFF. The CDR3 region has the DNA TGTGCCAGCAGCCAAGATCGGGGGTTAGGGAATGAGCAGTTCTTC.

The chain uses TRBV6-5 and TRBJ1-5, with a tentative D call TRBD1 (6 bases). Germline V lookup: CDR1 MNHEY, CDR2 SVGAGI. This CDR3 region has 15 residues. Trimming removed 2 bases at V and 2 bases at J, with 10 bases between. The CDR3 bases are TGTGCCAGCAGTTACGGGGGCGCCGGCAATCAGCCCCAGCATTTT. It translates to CASSYGGAGNQPQHF.

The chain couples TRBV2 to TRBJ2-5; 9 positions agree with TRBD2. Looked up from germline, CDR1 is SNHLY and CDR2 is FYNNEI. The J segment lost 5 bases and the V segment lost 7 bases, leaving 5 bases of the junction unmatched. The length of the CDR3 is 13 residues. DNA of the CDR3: TGTGCCAGCAAGGCTAGCGGGGTGGAGACCCAGTACTTC. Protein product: CASKASGVETQYF.

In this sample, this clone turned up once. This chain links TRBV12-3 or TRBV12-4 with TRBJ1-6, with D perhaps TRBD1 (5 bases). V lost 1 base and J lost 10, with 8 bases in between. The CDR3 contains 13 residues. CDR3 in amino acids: CASSLGGGSPLHF. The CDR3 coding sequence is TGTGCCAGCAGTTTAGGGGGGGGGTCACCCCTCCACTTT.

CDR3 residues: CASSLSPAGSETQYF. CDR3 sequence (DNA): TGCGCCAGCAGCTTGAGTCCCGCAGGGTCCGAGACCCAGTACTTC. V gene TRBV5-1 combines with J gene TRBJ2-5; weak D call: TRBD1 (5 bases). Germline CDR1 SGHRS, CDR2 YFSETQ. Trimming pared 1 base from V and 5 bases from J, leaving 15 bases between. The CDR3 has 15 amino acids.

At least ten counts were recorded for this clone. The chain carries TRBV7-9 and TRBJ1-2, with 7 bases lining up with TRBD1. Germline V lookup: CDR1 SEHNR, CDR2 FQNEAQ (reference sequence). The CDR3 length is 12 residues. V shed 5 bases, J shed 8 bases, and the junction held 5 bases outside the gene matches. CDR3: CASSHDRDGYTF. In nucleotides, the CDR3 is TGTGCCAGCAGCCACGACAGGGACGGCTACACCTTC.

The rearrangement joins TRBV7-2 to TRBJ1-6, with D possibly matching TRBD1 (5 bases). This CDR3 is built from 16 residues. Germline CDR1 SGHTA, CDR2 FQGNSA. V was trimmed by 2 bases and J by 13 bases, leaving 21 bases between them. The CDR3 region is CASSLLSGLTLGPLHF. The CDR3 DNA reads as TGTGCCAGCAGCTTATTATCAGGGCTTACCCTAGGGCCCCTCCACTTT.

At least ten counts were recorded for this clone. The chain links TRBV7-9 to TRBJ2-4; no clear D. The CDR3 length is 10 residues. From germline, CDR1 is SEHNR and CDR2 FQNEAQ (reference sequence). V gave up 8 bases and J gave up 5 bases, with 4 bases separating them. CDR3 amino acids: CASGENIQYF. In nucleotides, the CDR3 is TGTGCCAGCGGAGAAAACATTCAGTACTTC.

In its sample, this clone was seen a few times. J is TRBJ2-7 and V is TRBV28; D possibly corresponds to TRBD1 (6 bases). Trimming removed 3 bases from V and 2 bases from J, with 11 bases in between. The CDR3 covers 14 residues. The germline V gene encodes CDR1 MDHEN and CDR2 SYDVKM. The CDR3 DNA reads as TGTGCCAGCAGTTTGGACAGCCCTACCTACGAGCAGTACTTC. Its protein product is CASSLDSPTYEQYF.

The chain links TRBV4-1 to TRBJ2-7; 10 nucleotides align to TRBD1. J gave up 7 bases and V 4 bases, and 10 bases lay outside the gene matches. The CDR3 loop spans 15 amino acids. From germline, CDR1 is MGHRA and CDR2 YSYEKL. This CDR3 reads CASSPQGQGPREQYF. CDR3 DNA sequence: TGCGCCAGCAGCCCTCAGGGACAGGGGCCTCGGGAGCAGTACTTC.

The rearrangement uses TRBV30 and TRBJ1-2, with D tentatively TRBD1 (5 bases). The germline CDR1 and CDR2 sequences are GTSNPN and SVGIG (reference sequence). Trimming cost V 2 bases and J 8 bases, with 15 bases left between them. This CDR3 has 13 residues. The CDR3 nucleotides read TGTGCCTGGAGTTTATCTCGGCAGGGAGGCTACACCTTC. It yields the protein CAWSLSRQGGYTF.

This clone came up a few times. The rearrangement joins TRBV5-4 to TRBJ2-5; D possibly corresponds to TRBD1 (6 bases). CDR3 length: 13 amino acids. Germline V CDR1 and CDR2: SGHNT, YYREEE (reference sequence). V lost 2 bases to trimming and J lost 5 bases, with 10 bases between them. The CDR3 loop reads CASSLGGWETQYF. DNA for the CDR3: TGTGCCAGCAGCTTAGGGGGTTGGGAGACCCAGTACTTC.

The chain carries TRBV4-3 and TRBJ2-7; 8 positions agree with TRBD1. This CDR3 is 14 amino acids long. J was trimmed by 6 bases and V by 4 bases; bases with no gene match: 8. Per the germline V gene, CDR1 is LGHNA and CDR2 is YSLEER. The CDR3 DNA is TGCGCCAGCAGCCCGCTCTTGACAGGGGTCGAGCAGTACTTC. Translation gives CASSPLLTGVEQYF.

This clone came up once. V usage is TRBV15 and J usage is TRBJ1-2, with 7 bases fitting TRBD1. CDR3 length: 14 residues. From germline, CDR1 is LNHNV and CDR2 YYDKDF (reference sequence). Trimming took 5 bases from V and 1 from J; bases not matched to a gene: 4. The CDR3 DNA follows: TGTGCCACCAGCGGCGGGACAGTTAACTATGGCTACACCTTC. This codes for CATSGGTVNYGYTF. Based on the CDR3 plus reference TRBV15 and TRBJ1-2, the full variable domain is DAMVIQNPRYQVTQFGKPVTLSCSQTLNHNVMYWYQQKSSQAPKLLFHYYDKDFNNEADTPDNFQSRRPNTSFCFLDIRSPGLGDTAMYLCATSGGTVNYGYTFGSGTRLTVV.

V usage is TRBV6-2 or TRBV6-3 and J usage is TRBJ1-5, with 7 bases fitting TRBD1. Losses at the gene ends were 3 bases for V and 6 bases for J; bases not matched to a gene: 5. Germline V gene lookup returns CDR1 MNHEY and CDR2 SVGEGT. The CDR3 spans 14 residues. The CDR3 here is CASSYTGDIQPQHF. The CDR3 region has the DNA TGTGCCAGCAGTTATACAGGGGATATTCAGCCCCAGCATTTT.

CDR3 nucleotides: TGTGCCAGCAGTTACGCGGGGAACTACAATCAGCCCCAGCATTTT. It translates to CASSYAGNYNQPQHF. This rearrangement joins TRBV6-2 or TRBV6-3 to TRBJ1-5; no clear D. Trimming removed 2 bases from V and 3 bases from J, with 11 bases in between. This CDR3 contains 15 residues. Germline V gives CDR1 MNHEY, CDR2 SVGEGT.

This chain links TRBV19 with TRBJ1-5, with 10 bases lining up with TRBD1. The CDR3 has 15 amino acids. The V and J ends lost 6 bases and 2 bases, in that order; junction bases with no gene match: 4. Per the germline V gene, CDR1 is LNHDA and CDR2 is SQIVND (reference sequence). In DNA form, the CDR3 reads TGTGCCAGTAGACCCGGGACAGGGGGCAATCAGCCCCAGCATTTT. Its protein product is CASRPGTGGNQPQHF.